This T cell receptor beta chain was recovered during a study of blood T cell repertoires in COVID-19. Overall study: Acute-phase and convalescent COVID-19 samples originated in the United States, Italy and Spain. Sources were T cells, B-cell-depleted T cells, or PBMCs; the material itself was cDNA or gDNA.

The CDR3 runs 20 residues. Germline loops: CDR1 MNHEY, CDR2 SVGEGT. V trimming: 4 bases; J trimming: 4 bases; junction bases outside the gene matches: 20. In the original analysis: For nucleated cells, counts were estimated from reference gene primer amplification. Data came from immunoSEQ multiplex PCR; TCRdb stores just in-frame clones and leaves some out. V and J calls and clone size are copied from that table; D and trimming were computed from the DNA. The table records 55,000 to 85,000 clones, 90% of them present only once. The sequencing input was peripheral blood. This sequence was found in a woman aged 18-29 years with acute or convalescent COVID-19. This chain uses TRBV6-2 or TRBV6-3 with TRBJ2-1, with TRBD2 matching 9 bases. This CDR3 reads CASSSALSSGKPGRYNEQFF. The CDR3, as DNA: TGTGCCAGCAGTTCTGCCCTCTCTAGCGGGAAGCCCGGGAGATACAATGAGCAGTTCTTC.